Listed below are T cell receptor beta chains from one sample, sequenced in a study of T cells in Graves' hyperthyroidism and ophthalmopathy. TCRdb re-derived calls from the multiplex PCR reads in MiXCR, one entry per CDR3 protein. Of more than 550,000 distinct CDR3 sequences listed, around a sixth are singletons. The material sequenced was blood. These receptors came from a man aged 45 to 65 with Graves' hyperthyroidism. The CDR3 runs from the conserved cysteine through the conserved F or W. Fields, in order: clone size, J gene, D gene, V gene, CDR3 protein, CDR3 DNA. A D gene is named only where the DNA matches it firmly. Size tells how often a clone was seen (once, few, many) or the class of an expanded clone, and some rows leave it out.

abundance: few; j_gene: TRBJ2-3; d_gene: TRBD2; v_gene: TRBV4-2; CDR3aa: CASSHPTQGPGTRNTQYF; CDR3nt: TGTGCCAGCAGCCATCCCACTCAGGGACCCGGGACTAGAAATACGCAGTATTTT
abundance: many; j_gene: TRBJ1-1; d_gene: NA; v_gene: TRBV29-1; CDR3aa: CSVAEGMTEAFF; CDR3nt: TGCAGCGTTGCTGAGGGGATGACTGAAGCTTTCTTT
abundance: NA; j_gene: TRBJ2-1; d_gene: TRBD2; v_gene: TRBV13; CDR3aa: CASSSRLAGASDEQFF; CDR3nt: TGTGCCAGCAGCTCCAGACTAGCGGGAGCCTCGGATGAGCAGTTCTTC
abundance: NA; j_gene: TRBJ1-2; d_gene: NA; v_gene: TRBV28; CDR3aa: CASSLSWDYTF; CDR3nt: TGTGCCAGCAGTTTATCCTGGGACTACACCTTC
abundance: many; j_gene: TRBJ1-5; d_gene: NA; v_gene: TRBV28; CDR3aa: CASSPPQRVDQPQHF; CDR3nt: TGTGCCAGCAGTCCCCCCCAGCGGGTGGATCAGCCCCAGCATTTT
abundance: many; j_gene: TRBJ1-1; d_gene: NA; v_gene: TRBV30; CDR3aa: CAWSGQVRPMNTEAFF; CDR3nt: TGTGCCTGGAGTGGACAGGTCCGCCCCATGAACACTGAAGCTTTCTTT
abundance: many; j_gene: TRBJ2-7; d_gene: TRBD1; v_gene: TRBV28; CDR3aa: CASSLTDRGYEQYF; CDR3nt: TGTGCCAGCAGCTTAACCGACAGGGGCTACGAGCAGTACTTC
abundance: NA; j_gene: TRBJ2-2; d_gene: TRBD2; v_gene: TRBV19; CDR3aa: CASTPRGLAGGIAGELFF; CDR3nt: TGTGCCAGTACCCCCCGGGGACTAGCGGGAGGAATAGCCGGGGAGCTGTTTTTT
abundance: NA; j_gene: TRBJ2-7; d_gene: NA; v_gene: TRBV7-3; CDR3aa: CASRGGGMSEQYF; CDR3nt: TGTGCCAGCAGGGGCGGAGGGATGAGTGAGCAGTACTTC
abundance: few; j_gene: TRBJ2-1; d_gene: TRBD2; v_gene: TRBV11-3; CDR3aa: CASSFRASGGYYNEQFF; CDR3nt: TGTGCCAGCAGCTTCCGGGCTAGCGGGGGGTACTACAATGAGCAGTTCTTC
abundance: few; j_gene: TRBJ1-5; d_gene: TRBD1; v_gene: TRBV3-1; CDR3aa: CASSQGQGVGWDQPQHF; CDR3nt: TGTGCCAGCAGCCAAGGGCAGGGGGTCGGTTGGGATCAGCCCCAGCATTTT
abundance: many; j_gene: TRBJ1-1; d_gene: NA; v_gene: TRBV28; CDR3aa: CASSLTGMNTEAFF; CDR3nt: TGTGCCAGCAGTCTAACAGGGATGAACACTGAAGCTTTCTTT
abundance: few; j_gene: TRBJ1-5; d_gene: NA; v_gene: TRBV15; CDR3aa: CATSSDRYNQPQHF; CDR3nt: TGTGCCACCAGCAGTGACCGTTACAATCAGCCCCAGCATTTT
abundance: NA; j_gene: TRBJ2-1; d_gene: TRBD1; v_gene: TRBV5-6; CDR3aa: CASETGGSYNEQFF; CDR3nt: TGTGCCAGCGAGACAGGGGGCTCCTACAATGAGCAGTTCTTC
abundance: many; j_gene: TRBJ2-1; d_gene: NA; v_gene: TRBV28; CDR3aa: CASRGSSYNEQFF; CDR3nt: TGTGCCAGCAGGGGGAGCTCCTACAATGAGCAGTTCTTC
abundance: NA; j_gene: TRBJ2-1; d_gene: NA; v_gene: TRBV6-1; CDR3aa: CASSLRTGYNEQFF; CDR3nt: TGTGCCAGCAGCCTACGAACAGGGTACAATGAGCAGTTCTTC
abundance: NA; j_gene: TRBJ1-1; d_gene: TRBD1; v_gene: TRBV28; CDR3aa: CASSLSGGARTEAFF; CDR3nt: TGTGCCAGCAGTTTATCAGGGGGCGCGAGGACTGAAGCTTTCTTT
abundance: many; j_gene: TRBJ2-7; d_gene: TRBD2; v_gene: TRBV11-1; CDR3aa: CASSRITSGITYEQYF; CDR3nt: TGTGCCAGCAGCCGAATCACTAGCGGGATTACCTACGAGCAGTACTTC
abundance: many; j_gene: TRBJ2-2; d_gene: NA; v_gene: TRBV11-3; CDR3aa: CASSTQGTDTGELFF; CDR3nt: TGTGCCAGCAGCACGCAGGGGACGGACACCGGGGAGCTGTTTTTT
abundance: few; j_gene: TRBJ2-7; d_gene: NA; v_gene: TRBV7-9; CDR3aa: CASSWDGGDYEQYF; CDR3nt: TGTGCCAGCAGCTGGGACGGTGGGGACTACGAGCAGTACTTC
abundance: many; j_gene: TRBJ2-3; d_gene: NA; v_gene: TRBV30; CDR3aa: CAWSDPSGPDTQYF; CDR3nt: TGTGCCTGGAGTGACCCGTCCGGGCCAGATACGCAGTATTTT
abundance: once; j_gene: TRBJ1-1; d_gene: TRBD1; v_gene: TRBV6-1; CDR3aa: CASSGTGVTNTEAFF; CDR3nt: TGTGCCAGCAGTGGGACAGGAGTTACTAACACTGAAGCTTTCTTT
abundance: many; j_gene: TRBJ1-4; d_gene: NA; v_gene: TRBV2; CDR3aa: CASSAFGPGADEKLFF; CDR3nt: TGTGCCAGCAGCGCATTTGGCCCCGGGGCAGATGAAAAACTGTTTTTT
abundance: many; j_gene: TRBJ2-6; d_gene: NA; v_gene: TRBV19; CDR3aa: CASRGVGANVLTF; CDR3nt: TGTGCCAGTAGAGGGGTTGGGGCCAACGTCCTGACTTTC
abundance: many; j_gene: TRBJ2-7; d_gene: NA; v_gene: TRBV11-2; CDR3aa: CASSFLGTDSYEQYF; CDR3nt: TGTGCCAGCAGCTTTCTCGGGACTGATTCCTACGAGCAGTACTTC
abundance: NA; j_gene: TRBJ1-2; d_gene: TRBD1; v_gene: TRBV5-6; CDR3aa: CASSRWTGLNGYTF; CDR3nt: TGTGCCAGCAGCCGCTGGACAGGGCTCAACGGCTACACCTTC
abundance: many; j_gene: TRBJ2-7; d_gene: NA; v_gene: TRBV11-2; CDR3aa: CASRVGAGSYEQYF; CDR3nt: TGTGCCAGCAGGGTCGGGGCAGGGTCCTACGAGCAGTACTTC
abundance: NA; j_gene: TRBJ2-1; d_gene: TRBD2; v_gene: TRBV2; CDR3aa: CASSYTSATSRYNEQFF; CDR3nt: TGTGCCAGCAGTTACACCAGTGCGACTAGCCGCTACAATGAGCAGTTCTTC
abundance: many; j_gene: TRBJ1-2; d_gene: TRBD1; v_gene: TRBV12-3/TRBV12-4; CDR3aa: CASSSLHRGPSYGYTF; CDR3nt: TGTGCCAGCAGTTCCTTACACAGGGGGCCGTCCTATGGCTACACCTTC
abundance: many; j_gene: TRBJ2-1; d_gene: TRBD2; v_gene: TRBV2; CDR3aa: CASRLAEDNEQFF; CDR3nt: TGTGCCAGCAGGCTAGCGGAAGACAATGAGCAGTTCTTC
abundance: NA; j_gene: TRBJ2-1; d_gene: TRBD2; v_gene: TRBV3-1; CDR3aa: CASRETSGGYNEQFF; CDR3nt: TGTGCCAGCAGGGAGACTAGCGGGGGCTACAATGAGCAGTTCTTC
abundance: NA; j_gene: TRBJ2-3; d_gene: TRBD2; v_gene: TRBV29-1; CDR3aa: CSVDGAGAPDTQYF; CDR3nt: TGCAGCGTTGACGGGGCGGGAGCGCCAGATACGCAGTATTTT
abundance: NA; j_gene: TRBJ1-2; d_gene: NA; v_gene: TRBV27; CDR3aa: CASRPTTGPYTF; CDR3nt: TGTGCCAGCAGACCAACGACAGGCCCCTACACCTTC
abundance: NA; j_gene: TRBJ2-1; d_gene: TRBD2; v_gene: TRBV27; CDR3aa: CASSIWTSGRVYNEQFF; CDR3nt: TGTGCCAGCAGTATCTGGACTAGCGGGAGAGTATACAATGAGCAGTTCTTC
abundance: many; j_gene: TRBJ1-5; d_gene: TRBD1; v_gene: TRBV6-1; CDR3aa: CASGNTGEGNQPQHF; CDR3nt: TGTGCCAGCGGAAACACAGGGGAGGGCAATCAGCCCCAGCATTTT
abundance: many; j_gene: TRBJ2-1; d_gene: TRBD2; v_gene: TRBV7-9; CDR3aa: CASSFGLAGVDEQFF; CDR3nt: TGTGCCAGCAGCTTTGGACTAGCGGGAGTCGATGAGCAGTTCTTC
abundance: many; j_gene: TRBJ2-5; d_gene: NA; v_gene: TRBV28; CDR3aa: CASRALGETQYF; CDR3nt: TGTGCCAGCAGAGCCCTAGGGGAGACCCAGTACTTC
abundance: many; j_gene: TRBJ2-1; d_gene: NA; v_gene: TRBV28; CDR3aa: CASSPRERDNEQFF; CDR3nt: TGTGCCAGCAGTCCCCGAGAGCGGGACAATGAGCAGTTCTTC
abundance: NA; j_gene: TRBJ1-5; d_gene: NA; v_gene: TRBV29-1; CDR3aa: CSVADRGNQPQHF; CDR3nt: TGCAGCGTAGCTGATCGGGGCAATCAGCCCCAGCATTTT
abundance: NA; j_gene: TRBJ2-5; d_gene: NA; v_gene: TRBV6-5; CDR3aa: CASSYVQREETQYF; CDR3nt: TGTGCCAGCAGTTACGTTCAGCGGGAAGAGACCCAGTACTTC
abundance: many; j_gene: TRBJ2-3; d_gene: NA; v_gene: TRBV12-5; CDR3aa: CASGLSVLDTQYF; CDR3nt: TGTGCTAGTGGTTTATCAGTCCTAGATACGCAGTATTTT
abundance: many; j_gene: TRBJ1-5; d_gene: TRBD1; v_gene: TRBV27; CDR3aa: CASSPGQGYQPQHF; CDR3nt: TGTGCCAGCAGTCCTGGACAGGGGTATCAGCCCCAGCATTTT
abundance: many; j_gene: TRBJ1-4; d_gene: TRBD1; v_gene: TRBV28; CDR3aa: CASSPAFTGGEKLFF; CDR3nt: TGTGCCAGCAGTCCCGCCTTTACAGGGGGTGAAAAACTGTTTTTT
abundance: many; j_gene: TRBJ2-3; d_gene: TRBD2; v_gene: TRBV7-3; CDR3aa: CASSLNAGAADTQYF; CDR3nt: TGTGCCAGCAGCTTAAACGCGGGAGCCGCAGATACGCAGTATTTT
abundance: NA; j_gene: TRBJ1-1; d_gene: NA; v_gene: TRBV29-1; CDR3aa: CSVVVQEMNTEAFF; CDR3nt: TGCAGCGTTGTCGTGCAGGAGATGAACACTGAAGCTTTCTTT
abundance: NA; j_gene: TRBJ1-2; d_gene: NA; v_gene: TRBV30; CDR3aa: CAWNGQKLYGYTF; CDR3nt: TGTGCCTGGAACGGGCAGAAACTATATGGCTACACCTTC
abundance: many; j_gene: TRBJ2-7; d_gene: TRBD2; v_gene: TRBV27; CDR3aa: CASSFRKREFDEQYF; CDR3nt: TGTGCCAGCAGTTTCCGCAAGCGGGAGTTCGACGAGCAGTACTTC
abundance: many; j_gene: TRBJ2-1; d_gene: TRBD2; v_gene: TRBV28; CDR3aa: CASSPPSGGNYNEQFF; CDR3nt: TGTGCCAGCAGTCCACCCAGCGGGGGGAACTACAATGAGCAGTTCTTC
abundance: NA; j_gene: TRBJ1-5; d_gene: TRBD1; v_gene: TRBV19; CDR3aa: CATWDSRSQPQHF; CDR3nt: TGTGCCACTTGGGACAGTCGGAGTCAGCCCCAGCATTTT
abundance: NA; j_gene: TRBJ1-5; d_gene: NA; v_gene: TRBV19; CDR3aa: CASSIFGQGYNQPQHF; CDR3nt: TGTGCCAGTAGTATTTTTGGGCAGGGATACAATCAGCCCCAGCATTTT
abundance: many; j_gene: TRBJ2-5; d_gene: NA; v_gene: TRBV11-2; CDR3aa: CASSQTLTGETQYF; CDR3nt: TGTGCCAGCAGCCAGACCCTGACTGGAGAGACCCAGTACTTC
abundance: NA; j_gene: TRBJ2-3; d_gene: NA; v_gene: TRBV7-2; CDR3aa: CASSLGYGGTTDTQYF; CDR3nt: TGTGCCAGCAGCTTAGGTTATGGGGGGACCACAGATACGCAGTATTTT
abundance: NA; j_gene: TRBJ2-5; d_gene: NA; v_gene: TRBV12-3/TRBV12-4; CDR3aa: CASSFAQYQETQYF; CDR3nt: TGTGCCAGCAGTTTCGCTCAGTACCAAGAGACCCAGTACTTC
abundance: many; j_gene: TRBJ2-1; d_gene: NA; v_gene: TRBV12-3/TRBV12-4; CDR3aa: CASSFNGYYNEQFF; CDR3nt: TGTGCCAGCAGTTTCAACGGATACTACAATGAGCAGTTCTTC
abundance: many; j_gene: TRBJ2-7; d_gene: NA; v_gene: TRBV11-2; CDR3aa: CASSHINYEQYF; CDR3nt: TGTGCCAGCAGCCATATTAACTACGAGCAGTACTTC
abundance: many; j_gene: TRBJ2-7; d_gene: TRBD1; v_gene: TRBV12-3/TRBV12-4; CDR3aa: CASRTTGTGEQYF; CDR3nt: TGTGCCAGCAGGACGACAGGGACAGGCGAGCAGTACTTC
abundance: many; j_gene: TRBJ2-2; d_gene: TRBD2; v_gene: TRBV10-2; CDR3aa: CASSDGRGPNTGELFF; CDR3nt: TGCGCCAGCAGTGATGGGAGGGGCCCGAACACCGGGGAGCTGTTTTTT
abundance: NA; j_gene: TRBJ2-1; d_gene: NA; v_gene: TRBV10-3; CDR3aa: CAIRWGLEQFF; CDR3nt: TGTGCCATCCGTTGGGGACTTGAGCAGTTCTTC